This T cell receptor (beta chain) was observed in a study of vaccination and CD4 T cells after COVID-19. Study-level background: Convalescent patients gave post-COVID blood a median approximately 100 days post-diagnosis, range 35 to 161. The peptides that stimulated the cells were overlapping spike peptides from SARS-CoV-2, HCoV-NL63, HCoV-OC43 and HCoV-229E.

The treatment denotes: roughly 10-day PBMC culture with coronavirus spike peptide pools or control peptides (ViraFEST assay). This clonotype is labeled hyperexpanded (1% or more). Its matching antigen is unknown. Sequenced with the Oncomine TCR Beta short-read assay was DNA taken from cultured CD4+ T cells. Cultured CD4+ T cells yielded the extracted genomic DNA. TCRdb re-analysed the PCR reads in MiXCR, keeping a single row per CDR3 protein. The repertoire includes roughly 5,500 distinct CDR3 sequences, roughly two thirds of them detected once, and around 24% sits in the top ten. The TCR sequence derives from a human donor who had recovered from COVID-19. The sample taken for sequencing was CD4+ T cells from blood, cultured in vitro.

The DNA of the CDR3 is TGTGCCAGCAGGGAGGGGGGACCGAACACTGAAGCTTTCTTT. Its protein is CASREGGPNTEAFF. The rearrangement uses TRBV6-1 and TRBJ1-1, with D perhaps matching TRBD1 (6 bases). The V gene's germline CDR1 is MNHNS and CDR2 SASEGT. Trimming removed 6 bases at V and 1 base at J, with 12 bases between. The CDR3 runs 14 residues.